Sequencing of this T cell receptor (beta chain) was carried out in a study of Ad26.COV2.S vaccination and SARS-CoV-2 variants. Study details: Ad26.COV2.S, an intramuscular injection, was given once or twice 56 days apart. Notes on the study in general: Placebo and vaccine recipients had non-spike TCR breadth that was similar.

On this clone: Antigen specificity is unknown.

Produced via immunoSEQ multiplex PCR; TCRdb's table is partial and in-frame only. The data hold 300,000 to 350,000 clones, with about 90% observed a single time. Treatment noted: some 20 received Ad26.COV2.S at low or high dose, single or two shots; roughly 5 received placebo; per-sample allocation not given. After the first vaccine or placebo injection, samples were drawn on day 63. It was Wuhan-strain SARS-CoV-2 spike that the Ad26 vaccine vector expressed. Germline CDR1 reads MNHEY; CDR2 reads SMNVEV (reference sequence). V lost 3 bases and J lost 4, with 12 bases in between. This CDR3 is built from 15 residues.

The receptor comes from a person aged 18-65 years who received the Ad26.COV2.S COVID-19 vaccine or a placebo. The rearrangement joins TRBV27 to TRBJ2-2, with D uncertain. The sample in question was peripheral blood, obtained in a trial of Ad26.COV2.S vaccine versus placebo. CDR3 DNA sequence: TGTGCCAGCAGTTTTGGCTTGCTACCCACCGGGGAGCTGTTTTTT. Its protein product is CASSFGLLPTGELFF.